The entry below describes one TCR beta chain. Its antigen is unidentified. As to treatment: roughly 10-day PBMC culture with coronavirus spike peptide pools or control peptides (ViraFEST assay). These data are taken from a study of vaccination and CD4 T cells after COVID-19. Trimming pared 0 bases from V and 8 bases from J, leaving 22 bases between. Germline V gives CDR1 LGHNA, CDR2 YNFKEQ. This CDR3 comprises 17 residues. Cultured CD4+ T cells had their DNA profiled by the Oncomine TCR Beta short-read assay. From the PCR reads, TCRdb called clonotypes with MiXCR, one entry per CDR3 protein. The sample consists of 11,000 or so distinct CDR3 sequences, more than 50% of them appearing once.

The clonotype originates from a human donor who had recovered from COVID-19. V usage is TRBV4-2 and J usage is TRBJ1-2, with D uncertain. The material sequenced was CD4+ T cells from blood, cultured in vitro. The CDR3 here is CASSQDPSSGVAGGYTF. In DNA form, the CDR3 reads TGTGCCAGCAGCCAAGATCCCTCCTCCGGGGTAGCCGGCGGCTACACCTTC.